This T cell receptor (beta chain) is from a study of blood T cell repertoires in COVID-19 (dated by TCRdb to the early 2020s). Context from the whole study: The collaborator samples originated in the United States, Italy and Spain and spanned the acute and convalescent phases of COVID-19. The prospective study material was composed of cDNA or gDNA derived from T cells, B-cell-depleted T cells, or PBMCs. The dataset comprised deeply sampled blood TCRbeta repertoires from subjects exposed to, actively infected with, or recovered from COVID-19. The repertoires were released in a freely available public database meant as a resource for research on the immune response to SARS-CoV-2. The samples were drawn from two sources: the first 160 participants of the ongoing ImmuneRACE study, and about 1,300 subjects contributed by 6 global collaborators. Nearly every sample came with metadata listing a de-identified subject ID, COVID-19 status, age in years and sex. HLA class I and class II types, where available, came from metadata supplied by the sample provider rather than from assay-based typing. Points the paper makes about the study in general: The amount of clinical and demographic metadata varied by source and participant and was provided uncurated.

The immunoSEQ Assay, a bias-controlled multiplex PCR, was used to amplify TCRbeta CDR3 regions from genomic DNA. On the authors' methods: The number of nucleated cells in each sample was estimated by amplification of reference gene primers within the assay. To quantify the absolute abundance of each unique TCRbeta CDR3 rearrangement, sequence reads were collapsed and filtered. For each sample, productive Simpson clonality was calculated as the square root of Simpson's diversity index over productive rearrangements. TCRdb took over this immuneACCESS table, retaining in-frame rearrangements with V and J assigned. Such tables are incomplete; in checked studies, under half of the missing clones stem from an unresolved V gene, and the remainder is unexplained. The V and J calls and clone size are taken from that table; D and trimming were inferred from the DNA. The sample table holds 40,000 to 60,000 clones, of which 90% were seen once. Approximately 4% of the sample comes from the top ten.

Collaborating institutions collected whole blood in K2EDTA tubes following their own protocols. For TCRbeta analysis, collaborators shipped samples in one of three forms: frozen whole blood, isolated PBMCs, or DNA extracted from either of those sample types. About this clone itself: The specificity of this receptor is unknown. The sample holds no much larger clone one base away, and base qualities are not on file.

V drops 6 bases and J drops 7 bases, leaving 15 bases in between. In the germline V gene, CDR1 corresponds to MDHEN and CDR2 to SYDVKM. The CDR3 runs 14 amino acids, cysteine and phenylalanine included. Only the CDR3 DNA is retained, 42 bases long and in frame from the first base. The chain is assembled from TRBV28 and TRBJ1-4; a tentative D call is TRBD1 (5 bases match). The TCR comes from a human donor in a cohort sampled during active COVID-19. Sequencing was done on a sample of peripheral blood. The CDR3 protein sequence reads: CASSPWEGTEKLFF. The sequenced DNA: TGTGCCAGCAGCCCCTGGGAGGGGACTGAAAAACTGTTTTTT.